Each of the 3 T cell receptor beta chains below was sequenced from the same sample in a study of cytomegalovirus exposure and HLA in healthy donors. Libraries were prepared by immunoSEQ multiplex PCR; TCRdb keeps only in-frame clonotypes and omits some of them. The profile covers about 78,000 clones, with 90% to 97% appearing a single time and roughly 1.6% taken by the ten largest. Input material: PBMCs. Source of these receptors: a man between 18 and 29 years old in good health and CMV-seropositive.

The J gene is TRBJ1-5, the V gene TRBV6-6; D remains unclear. Trimming took 5 bases from V and 0 from J, leaving 11 bases between them. Germline V gene lookup returns CDR1 MNHNY and CDR2 SVGAGI (reference sequence). This CDR3 comprises 15 residues. The CDR3 DNA sequence: TGTGCCAGCAGTCAACGGGTACTTAGCAATCAGCCCCAGCATTTT. Its protein product is CASSQRVLSNQPQHF.

CDR3 DNA: TGTGCCAGCAGCCGGGGACTAGCCTGGAATGAGCAGTTCTTC. This translates into CASSRGLAWNEQFF. The rearrangement uses TRBV7-9 and TRBJ2-1, with 9 bases lining up with TRBD2. V lost 5 bases to trimming and J lost 7 bases; unmatched junction nucleotides: 6. CDR1 and CDR2 from the germline V gene are SEHNR and FQNEAQ (reference sequence). The CDR3 totals 14 residues.

The chain combines TRBV7-6 with TRBJ1-4; maybe TRBD1 (5 bases). There are 14 residues in the CDR3. The germline gives CDR1 SGHVS, CDR2 FNYEAQ. Trimming removed 2 bases from V and 8 bases from J, with 12 bases in between. CDR3 residues: CASSLIQGQEKLFF. The DNA for the CDR3 is TGTGCCAGCAGCTTAATCCAGGGTCAGGAAAAACTGTTTTTT.